This T cell receptor (beta chain) derives from a study of response to subunit inactivated influenza vaccine. This clonotype was counted once. Its specificity is not known. The study, taken as a whole, reports: After each seasonal influenza vaccination, few new T cells are recruited, the authors suggested.

J gave up 2 bases and V 2 bases, and 6 bases lay outside the gene matches. The CDR3 spans 15 residues. Germline V CDR1 and CDR2: MNHEY, SMNVEV (reference sequence). One entry per CDR3 protein, called by TCRdb with MiXCR from the RT-PCR reads. The sample yields under 200,000 distinct CDR3 sequences, roughly 10% seen once. The receptor comes from a man between 45 and 60 years old who received an inactivated influenza vaccine. The chain employs TRBV27 and TRBJ2-7; 7 positions match TRBD1. The sequences come from non-naive T cells sorted from PBMCs, collected roughly 45 days after vaccination. The DNA for the CDR3 is TGTGCCAGCAGTTTAGCGACAGGGTGGCCCTACGAGCAGTACTTC. This encodes CASSLATGWPYEQYF.